The 27 T cell receptor beta chains in this list originate from one sample, sequenced in a study of T cells after yellow fever vaccination. TCRdb redid the calling of the 5' RACE reads with MiXCR, one entry per CDR3 protein. The sample lists around 360,000 distinct CDR3 sequences, 11% occurring once. The material was PBMCs, obtained on the day of the first yellow fever vaccination. These receptors all come from a young man who received the YFV17D yellow fever vaccine.

This chain connects TRBV7-6 to TRBJ2-3, with a weak D call TRBD1 (5 bases). The V end lost 5 bases, the J end lost 2 bases, and 20 bases lay between the germline ends. CDR3 length: 17 amino acids. The germline CDR1 and CDR2 sequences are SGHVS and FNYEAQ. The chain's CDR3 is CASSGKSQGAVTDTQYF. Written as DNA, the CDR3 is TGTGCCAGCAGCGGGAAATCTCAAGGGGCGGTCACAGATACGCAGTATTTT. Full variable domain (remainder filled in from reference TRBV7-6 and TRBJ2-3): GAGVSQSPRYKVTKRGQDVALRCDPISGHVSLYWYRQALGQGPEFLTYFNYEAQQDKSGLPNDRFSAERPEGSISTLTIQRTEQRDSAMYRCASSGKSQGAVTDTQYFGPGTRLTVL.

This clonotype was counted ten times or more. This rearrangement joins TRBV9 to TRBJ2-3; no clear D. The V end was cut by 4 bases, the J end by 2 bases, with 11 bases between. Germline CDR1 is SGDLS and CDR2 is YYNGEE. This CDR3 is 14 amino acids long. The CDR3 spells CASSMYSDTDTQYF. The CDR3 bases are TGTGCCAGCAGCATGTATTCGGACACAGATACGCAGTATTTT.

The rearrangement joins TRBV7-2 to TRBJ2-3; no firm D call. CDR3 length equals 16 residues. With 5 bases removed from V and 1 base from J, the gap between germline ends came to 16 bases. Germline V gives CDR1 SGHTA, CDR2 FQGNSA. For the CDR3, the DNA is TGTGCCAGCAGCGCGATTGGTTTTAGGGGCACAGATACGCAGTATTTT. Its translation is CASSAIGFRGTDTQYF.

The rearrangement joins TRBV7-9 to TRBJ1-5; no clear D gene. V lost 4 bases to trimming and J lost 3 bases, with 13 bases between them. CDR3 length equals 15 residues. Germline V CDR1 and CDR2: SEHNR, FQNEAQ (reference sequence). CDR3 coding DNA: TGTGCCAGCAGCTCCTCAAGCCCGAACAATCAGCCCCAGCATTTT. Encoded protein: CASSSSSPNNQPQHF.

The chain recombines TRBV20-1 with TRBJ2-7; 12 nucleotides align to TRBD1. In germline, CDR1 is DFQATT, CDR2 SNEGSKA (reference sequence). V shed 6 bases and J 3 bases; nucleotides not matched to a gene: 18. The CDR3 contains 18 residues. CDR3 nucleotides: TGCAGTGCCCTCGGGACAGGGGGCAGGGTAGGTAGCCTCTACGAGCAGTACGTC. This sequence encodes CSALGTGGRVGSLYEQYV.

Regarding this clonotype: One end of the junction is discordant with germline, which a read error may explain. The chain recombines TRBV4-2 with TRBJ2-5; D remains ambiguous. Per the germline V gene, CDR1 is LGHNA and CDR2 is YNFKEQ. CDR3 length equals 15 residues. The CDR3 loop is CTSSDTPPPQETQYF. For the CDR3, the DNA is TGTACCAGCAGTGATACCCCGCCCCCCCAAGAGACCCAGTACTTC.

The chain combines TRBV23-1 with TRBJ1-5, with unresolved D. TRBV23-1 is flagged as an ORF with uncertain function. Trimming took 1 base from V and 11 from J, leaving 9 bases between them. CDR3 length: 12 residues. In nucleotides, the CDR3 is TGCGCCAGCAGTCAATACAGATCAGCCCAGCATTTT. Residues: CASSQYRSAQHF.

The V call is TRBV6-2 or TRBV6-3, the J call TRBJ1-1, with D uncertain. V shed 1 base and J shed 2 bases, with 8 bases lying between them. The CDR3 consists of 14 residues. CDR1 is MNHEY, CDR2 SVGEGT, per germline. This CDR3 reads CASSYFRLNTEAFF. CDR3 bases: TGTGCCAGCAGTTACTTCCGTCTTAACACTGAAGCTTTCTTT.

This clonotype was found a few times. V gene TRBV6-2 or TRBV6-3 combines with J gene TRBJ1-5; D possibly corresponds to TRBD1 (5 bases). V dropped 0 bases and J dropped 2 bases, with 14 bases sitting between them. This CDR3 comprises 17 residues. In germline, CDR1 is MNHEY, CDR2 SVGEGT. For the CDR3, the DNA is TGTGCCAGCAGTTACTCGAGCTGGGGCAGGGGCAATCAGCCCCAGCATTTT. Translating gives CASSYSSWGRGNQPQHF.

This clonotype was counted only a few times. This chain uses TRBV2 with TRBJ2-7; maybe TRBD1 (6 bases). The germline gives CDR1 SNHLY, CDR2 FYNNEI. With 6 bases removed from V and 0 bases from J, the gap between germline ends came to 15 bases. This CDR3 comprises 15 residues. This CDR3 reads CASRVQGSPSYEQYF. CDR3 DNA sequence: TGTGCCAGCAGGGTACAGGGATCTCCCTCCTACGAGCAGTACTTC.

The chain employs TRBV6-5 and TRBJ2-5, with D hard to call. Germline loops: CDR1 MNHEY, CDR2 SVGAGI. Trimming stripped 6 bases from V and 0 bases from J, with 5 bases between. The CDR3 loop spans 12 amino acids. In DNA form, the CDR3 reads TGTGCCAGCAGGCCAGACCAAGAGACCCAGTACTTC. It encodes CASRPDQETQYF.

This clonotype was found a few times. The V call is TRBV6-5, the J call TRBJ1-6, with D unclear. The germline V and J ends were trimmed by 4 bases and 6 bases, with 10 bases remaining between them. The length of the CDR3 is 14 residues. From germline, CDR1 is MNHEY and CDR2 SVGAGI. CDR3 protein: CASSWGLSNSPLHF. The DNA for the CDR3 is TGTGCCAGCAGTTGGGGTTTGAGTAATTCACCCCTCCACTTT.

The DNA for the CDR3 is TGTGCCAGCAGTAGGGCCCCGGACGCAATCTCTGGAAACACCATATATTTT. This encodes CASSRAPDAISGNTIYF. V gene TRBV6-1 combines with J gene TRBJ1-3; D gene uncertain. The ends were cut back, 5 bases at V and 0 bases at J, with 17 bases in the middle. The CDR3 consists of 17 residues. Germline V gene data show CDR1 as MNHNS and CDR2 as SASEGT.

This clonotype has more than one count but fewer than ten. The V call is TRBV6-2 or TRBV6-3, the J call TRBJ2-1, with 15 nucleotides matching TRBD2. The CDR3 runs to 17 residues. Trimming at V came to 8 bases and at J to 0 bases, leaving 5 bases not matched to a gene. Germline values: CDR1 MNHEY, CDR2 SVGEGT. CDR3 sequence: CASSGTSGGSSYNEQFF. DNA of the CDR3: TGTGCCAGCTCCGGGACTAGCGGGGGGAGCTCCTACAATGAGCAGTTCTTC.

The chain recombines TRBV18 with TRBJ2-7; D possibly corresponds to TRBD1 (6 bases). V lost 5 bases and J lost 2, with 10 bases in between. CDR3 length: 13 residues. CDR1 is KGHSH, CDR2 LQKENI, per germline. CDR3 nucleotides: TGTGCCAGCTCAACACAGGGTACCTACGAGCAGTACTTC. Encoded protein: CASSTQGTYEQYF.

At least ten counts were recorded for this clonotype. The V gene is TRBV27, the J gene TRBJ2-5; no definite D call. Germline CDR1 and CDR2: MNHEY and SMNVEV (reference sequence). This CDR3 region has 14 residues. Trimming took 3 bases from V and 0 from J, leaving 8 bases between them. Here the CDR3 DNA reads TGTGCCAGCAGTTTGGCACGGCACCAAGAGACCCAGTACTTC. Translating gives CASSLARHQETQYF.

This clonotype has only a few counts. This sequence joins TRBV12-3 or TRBV12-4 and TRBJ2-1; TRBD1 might be the D (6 bases). V lost 8 bases, J lost 6 bases, and 23 bases lay in between. The CDR3 is 16 amino acids. The CDR3 DNA sequence: TGTGCCAGCTCATCCACACAGGGACGGAAGCGCAATGAGCAGTTCTTC. Translation gives CASSSTQGRKRNEQFF.

J is TRBJ2-1 and V is TRBV21-1; the table's D call, TRBD2, has no DNA check behind it. TRBV21-1 is a pseudogene locus. This CDR3 comprises 17 residues. The CDR3 region has the DNA TGTGCCAGCAGCTCTTTGGGAGGACGGAACCTCTACAATGAGCAGTTCTTC. Translating it yields CASSSLGGRNLYNEQFF.

V gene TRBV12-3 or TRBV12-4 combines with J gene TRBJ2-7; D is tentatively TRBD1 or TRBD2 (6 bases each). There are 14 residues in the CDR3. V lost 4 bases and J lost 4, with 14 bases in between. The CDR3 DNA sequence: TGTGCCAGCAGTTCAGGGGACTTTCAGTACGAGCAGTACTTC. It is translated as CASSSGDFQYEQYF.

The rearrangement uses TRBV18 and TRBJ2-2, with 7 bases matching TRBD1. The trim removed 1 base at V and 4 bases at J, leaving 0 bases unmatched. The CDR3 loop spans 14 amino acids. Germline CDR1 reads KGHSH; CDR2 reads LQKENI. This CDR3 reads CASSPRQGTGELFF. Written as DNA, the CDR3 is TGTGCCAGCTCACCACGACAGGGCACCGGGGAGCTGTTTTTT.

V and J are TRBV7-6 and TRBJ1-6, with a weak D call TRBD1 (5 bases). Germline assignment: CDR1 SGHVS and CDR2 FNYEAQ. V was trimmed by 1 base and J by 10 bases, leaving 17 bases between them. This CDR3 is 16 amino acids long. The CDR3 here is CASSLGAGTDGSPLHF. CDR3 coding DNA: TGTGCCAGCAGCTTAGGGGCAGGGACCGACGGGTCACCCCTCCACTTT.

This clonotype came up a few times. The rearrangement joins TRBV5-1 to TRBJ2-6; no clear D. CDR3 length: 17 amino acids. Per germline, CDR1 SGHRS and CDR2 YFSETQ. Trimming took 0 bases from V and 0 from J, leaving 10 bases between them. The CDR3 DNA reads TGCGCCAGCAGCTTGGAGCAGGTCAGCTCTGGGGCCAACGTCCTGACTTTC. Translating it yields CASSLEQVSSGANVLTF.

The gene calls are TRBV11-2 and TRBJ2-5; TRBD2 aligns across 15 bases. The germline gives CDR1 SGHAT, CDR2 FQNNGV. This CDR3 is built from 17 residues. Trimming removed 4 bases from V and 0 bases from J; junction bases left unmatched: 3. Here the CDR3 DNA reads TGTGCCAGCAGCTCCGGACTAGCGGGGGGGTACCAAGAGACCCAGTACTTC. Translating gives CASSSGLAGGYQETQYF.

The chain carries TRBV7-8 and TRBJ1-6, with D perhaps matching TRBD1 (6 bases). CDR3 length equals 14 residues. Germline lookup yields CDR1 SGHVS and CDR2 FQNEAQ. Trimming took off 9 bases at V and 2 bases at J, with 11 bases between the two ends. CDR3 sequence reads: CASARGTYNSPLHF. For the CDR3, the DNA is TGTGCCAGTGCCAGGGGAACCTATAATTCACCCCTCCACTTT.

This clonotype was seen a handful of times. The rearrangement links TRBV7-8 to TRBJ1-2, with TRBD1 as a possible D gene (5 bases). The ends were cut back, 1 base at V and 8 bases at J, with 20 bases in the middle. Germline values: CDR1 SGHVS, CDR2 FQNEAQ. The CDR3 runs 16 residues. Here the CDR3 DNA reads TGTGCCAGCAGCTTAGGTCTCCGTAAGGGGTTAGGGGGCTACACCTTC. This codes for CASSLGLRKGLGGYTF.

This clonotype has a handful of counts. The gene calls are TRBV2 and TRBJ2-7; the D gene is possibly TRBD2 (6 bases). V was clipped by 10 bases and J by 6 bases, with 16 bases between them. CDR1 is SNHLY, CDR2 FYNNEI, per germline. This CDR3 is 12 amino acids long. The CDR3 reads CATGPLGGEQYV. The DNA for the CDR3 is TGTGCCACCGGGCCGCTCGGGGGCGAGCAGTACGTC.

In its sample, this clonotype was seen a few times. V is TRBV5-1 and J is TRBJ2-5, with TRBD1 matching 7 bases. The CDR3 has 13 amino acids. V lost 2 bases and J lost 5; bases outside the gene matches: 3. Germline CDR1 reads SGHRS; CDR2 reads YFSETQ. CDR3 residues: CASSFGTAETQYF. DNA of the CDR3: TGCGCCAGCAGCTTCGGGACAGCGGAGACCCAGTACTTC.